Listed below are T cell receptor beta chains from one sample, sequenced in a study of regulatory and conventional T cells in RAG deficiency. The protocol was immunoSEQ multiplex PCR, while the TCRdb copy is restricted to in-frame clones and leaves out a portion. The repertoire holds roughly 30,000 clones, with around nine tenths as singletons. These sequences were also reported in another study, on regulatory T cells.

The sequenced sample consisted of Tregs sorted from blood. These receptors were taken from a human donor in good health. The CDR3 runs from the conserved cysteine through the conserved F or W. Each record gives: D gene, V gene, J gene, clone size, CDR3 protein, CDR3 DNA. The D gene is left open where the match is weak. Clone size is shown for a subset of rows, as once, few, many or a class of expanded clone.

d_call: NA
v_call: TRBV14
j_call: TRBJ1-1
clone_size: NA
cdr3_aa: CASSQGMNTEAFF
cdr3_nt: TGTGCCAGCAGCCAGGGGATGAACACTGAAGCTTTCTTT

d_call: TRBD2
v_call: TRBV7-9
j_call: TRBJ2-2
clone_size: NA
cdr3_aa: CASSLAITSVDTGELFF
cdr3_nt: TGTGCCAGCAGCTTAGCTATAACTAGCGTGGACACCGGGGAGCTGTTTTTT

d_call: NA
v_call: TRBV5-4
j_call: TRBJ2-3
clone_size: NA
cdr3_aa: CASRHEEIGNTDTQYF
cdr3_nt: TGTGCCAGCAGGCACGAGGAGATAGGTAACACAGATACGCAGTATTTT

d_call: NA
v_call: TRBV7-2
j_call: TRBJ2-1
clone_size: NA
cdr3_aa: CASSLVIGHGKDEQFF
cdr3_nt: TGTGCCAGCAGCTTAGTGATCGGACATGGTAAAGATGAGCAGTTCTTC

d_call: TRBD1
v_call: TRBV5-1
j_call: TRBJ1-1
clone_size: NA
cdr3_aa: CASSLSQGGTEAFF
cdr3_nt: TGCGCCAGCAGCTTGAGCCAGGGGGGCACTGAAGCTTTCTTT

d_call: NA
v_call: TRBV7-2
j_call: TRBJ1-1
clone_size: NA
cdr3_aa: CASSSQAGMNTEAFF
cdr3_nt: TGTGCCAGCAGTTCACAGGCAGGTATGAACACTGAAGCTTTCTTT

d_call: NA
v_call: TRBV15
j_call: TRBJ1-5
clone_size: once
cdr3_aa: CATSREEGFDQPQHF
cdr3_nt: TGTGCCACCAGCAGAGAAGAAGGATTTGATCAGCCCCAGCATTTT

d_call: NA
v_call: TRBV19
j_call: TRBJ1-4
clone_size: NA
cdr3_aa: CASKEEQGPIEKLFF
cdr3_nt: TGTGCCAGTAAGGAGGAACAGGGCCCTATTGAAAAACTGTTTTTT

d_call: NA
v_call: TRBV2
j_call: TRBJ2-5
clone_size: NA
cdr3_aa: CATEKTGPQETQYF
cdr3_nt: TGTGCCACAGAGAAGACCGGGCCACAAGAGACCCAGTACTTC

d_call: NA
v_call: TRBV18
j_call: TRBJ1-1
clone_size: NA
cdr3_aa: CASSRQQQMNTEAFF
cdr3_nt: TGTGCCAGCTCACGACAGCAGCAGATGAACACTGAAGCTTTCTTT

d_call: TRBD2
v_call: TRBV7-9
j_call: TRBJ2-1
clone_size: NA
cdr3_aa: CASSLALAGDNEQFF
cdr3_nt: TGTGCCAGCAGCCTAGCACTAGCGGGAGACAATGAGCAGTTCTTC

d_call: TRBD1
v_call: TRBV6-5
j_call: TRBJ1-4
clone_size: NA
cdr3_aa: CASSPRTGNSEKLFF
cdr3_nt: TGTGCCAGCAGTCCGCGGACAGGGAATAGCGAAAAACTGTTTTTT

d_call: NA
v_call: TRBV9
j_call: TRBJ1-3
clone_size: NA
cdr3_aa: CASSARLGGTTGNTIYF
cdr3_nt: TGTGCCAGCAGCGCCCGTCTTGGGGGGACAACAGGAAACACCATATATTTT

d_call: NA
v_call: TRBV2
j_call: TRBJ1-1
clone_size: NA
cdr3_aa: CASHMNRRETEAFF
cdr3_nt: TGTGCCTCCCACATGAACAGGAGAGAGACTGAAGCTTTCTTT

d_call: NA
v_call: TRBV9
j_call: TRBJ2-5
clone_size: NA
cdr3_aa: CASSVAWFQGKGSVQETQYF
cdr3_nt: TGTGCCAGCAGCGTAGCTTGGTTCCAGGGAAAAGGATCGGTCCAAGAGACCCAGTACTTC

d_call: NA
v_call: TRBV5-6
j_call: TRBJ1-5
clone_size: NA
cdr3_aa: CASSLGSEGQPQHF
cdr3_nt: TGTGCCAGCAGCTTAGGGTCAGAGGGCCAGCCCCAGCATTTT

d_call: NA
v_call: TRBV5-4
j_call: TRBJ1-2
clone_size: NA
cdr3_aa: CATDQNANYGYTF
cdr3_nt: TGTGCCACCGATCAGAATGCTAACTATGGCTACACCTTC

d_call: NA
v_call: TRBV6-6
j_call: TRBJ1-2
clone_size: NA
cdr3_aa: CATYDRTANNYGYTF
cdr3_nt: TGTGCCACCTATGACAGGACAGCGAATAACTATGGCTACACCTTC

d_call: NA
v_call: TRBV6-5
j_call: TRBJ2-7
clone_size: NA
cdr3_aa: CASSSSMVPSYEQYF
cdr3_nt: TGTGCCAGCAGTTCCTCGATGGTTCCCTCCTACGAGCAGTACTTC

d_call: NA
v_call: TRBV10-3
j_call: TRBJ2-7
clone_size: few
cdr3_aa: CAISDQDYEQYF
cdr3_nt: TGTGCCATCAGTGACCAGGATTACGAGCAGTACTTC

d_call: NA
v_call: TRBV19
j_call: TRBJ1-5
clone_size: once
cdr3_aa: CASSIGRGNQPQHF
cdr3_nt: TGTGCCAGTAGTATTGGTCGGGGCAATCAGCCCCAGCATTTT

d_call: NA
v_call: TRBV6-1
j_call: TRBJ1-1
clone_size: NA
cdr3_aa: CASSEYGGNTEAFF
cdr3_nt: TGTGCCAGCAGTGAATACGGGGGGAACACTGAAGCTTTCTTT

d_call: NA
v_call: TRBV5-4
j_call: TRBJ1-6
clone_size: once
cdr3_aa: CASSAGAIYNSPLHF
cdr3_nt: TGTGCCAGCAGCGCCGGGGCTATTTATAATTCACCCCTCCACTTT

d_call: TRBD1
v_call: TRBV19
j_call: TRBJ1-5
clone_size: NA
cdr3_aa: CASNLLTGYNQPQHF
cdr3_nt: TGTGCCAGTAACCTCCTGACAGGGTACAATCAGCCCCAGCATTTT

d_call: NA
v_call: TRBV18
j_call: TRBJ1-1
clone_size: NA
cdr3_aa: CASSPQGWMNTEAFF
cdr3_nt: TGTGCCAGCTCACCTCAAGGGTGGATGAACACTGAAGCTTTCTTT

d_call: NA
v_call: TRBV2
j_call: TRBJ1-2
clone_size: NA
cdr3_aa: CASRGDRGYTF
cdr3_nt: TGTGCCAGCAGGGGGGATCGGGGCTACACCTTC

d_call: TRBD1
v_call: TRBV27
j_call: TRBJ2-5
clone_size: NA
cdr3_aa: CASSSLTTGAGETQYF
cdr3_nt: TGTGCCAGCAGTTCCCTCACGACAGGGGCGGGGGAGACCCAGTACTTC

d_call: NA
v_call: TRBV7-7
j_call: TRBJ2-3
clone_size: NA
cdr3_aa: CASSPIQTGPGDTQYF
cdr3_nt: TGTGCTAGCAGCCCGATCCAGACAGGTCCGGGGGATACGCAGTATTTT

d_call: NA
v_call: TRBV5-4
j_call: TRBJ2-7
clone_size: NA
cdr3_aa: CASSFGGRAISPNYEQYF
cdr3_nt: TGTGCCAGCAGCTTTGGTGGCAGGGCCATATCCCCGAACTACGAGCAGTACTTC

d_call: NA
v_call: TRBV6-6
j_call: TRBJ1-6
clone_size: NA
cdr3_aa: CASTYRVLGSPLHF
cdr3_nt: TGTGCCAGCACCTACCGGGTGTTAGGTTCACCCCTCCACTTT

d_call: NA
v_call: TRBV7-3
j_call: TRBJ1-1
clone_size: NA
cdr3_aa: CASSLTPRTEAFF
cdr3_nt: TGTGCCAGCAGCTTAACGCCCCGGACTGAAGCTTTCTTT

d_call: NA
v_call: TRBV30
j_call: TRBJ2-2
clone_size: NA
cdr3_aa: CAWSPRGPRYTGELFF
cdr3_nt: TGTGCCTGGAGTCCCCGGGGGCCCCGATACACCGGGGAGCTGTTTTTT

d_call: TRBD1
v_call: TRBV6-6
j_call: TRBJ2-1
clone_size: NA
cdr3_aa: CASSPRGNPYNEQFF
cdr3_nt: TGTGCCAGCAGTCCCAGGGGGAATCCCTACAATGAGCAGTTCTTC

d_call: NA
v_call: TRBV2
j_call: TRBJ2-3
clone_size: NA
cdr3_aa: CASSELAEADTQYF
cdr3_nt: TGTGCCAGCAGTGAACTAGCCGAGGCAGATACGCAGTATTTT

d_call: TRBD1
v_call: TRBV2
j_call: TRBJ1-1
clone_size: NA
cdr3_aa: CASSQTGGLTEAFF
cdr3_nt: TGTGCCAGCAGCCAGACAGGGGGCTTGACTGAAGCTTTCTTT

d_call: NA
v_call: TRBV7-2
j_call: TRBJ1-2
clone_size: once
cdr3_aa: CASSWGDGYGYTF
cdr3_nt: TGTGCCAGCAGCTGGGGCGACGGTTATGGCTACACCTTC

d_call: NA
v_call: TRBV6-5
j_call: TRBJ2-3
clone_size: NA
cdr3_aa: CASSLLFGGWGTQYF
cdr3_nt: TGTGCCAGCAGCCTCCTGTTTGGTGGGTGGGGTACGCAGTATTTT

d_call: NA
v_call: TRBV2
j_call: TRBJ1-3
clone_size: NA
cdr3_aa: CASSVYVEGSTIYF
cdr3_nt: TGTGCCAGCAGTGTGTACGTTGAGGGGAGCACCATATATTTT

d_call: NA
v_call: TRBV7-2
j_call: TRBJ2-1
clone_size: NA
cdr3_aa: CASRGAYGSNEQFF
cdr3_nt: TGTGCCAGCAGGGGTGCTTATGGGTCCAATGAGCAGTTCTTC

d_call: NA
v_call: TRBV11-2
j_call: TRBJ1-2
clone_size: NA
cdr3_aa: CASSLLAGDGYTF
cdr3_nt: TGTGCCAGCAGCTTACTGGCAGGGGATGGCTACACCTTC

d_call: NA
v_call: TRBV6-5
j_call: TRBJ2-5
clone_size: NA
cdr3_aa: CASSYSDLQETQYF
cdr3_nt: TGTGCCAGCAGTTACTCAGACCTACAAGAGACCCAGTACTTC

d_call: TRBD1
v_call: TRBV5-6
j_call: TRBJ1-6
clone_size: medium-sized
cdr3_aa: CASSFVTGQGNSPLHF
cdr3_nt: TGTGCCAGCAGCTTCGTGACGGGACAGGGGAATTCACCCCTCCACTTT

d_call: NA
v_call: TRBV29-1
j_call: TRBJ1-2
clone_size: NA
cdr3_aa: CSVEAEEQIYGYTF
cdr3_nt: TGCAGCGTTGAAGCGGAAGAACAGATCTATGGCTACACCTTC

d_call: TRBD1
v_call: TRBV5-1
j_call: TRBJ2-7
clone_size: NA
cdr3_aa: CASRMEGGQVMWF
cdr3_nt: TGCGCCAGCAGGATGGAAGGGGGACAGGTGATGTGGTTC

d_call: NA
v_call: TRBV6-5
j_call: TRBJ1-1
clone_size: NA
cdr3_aa: CASSRRGGAEAFF
cdr3_nt: TGTGCCAGCAGCAGGAGGGGAGGTGCTGAAGCTTTCTTT

d_call: TRBD1
v_call: TRBV7-3
j_call: TRBJ1-1
clone_size: NA
cdr3_aa: CASSLIPGGSEAFF
cdr3_nt: TGTGCCAGCAGCTTAATACCAGGGGGCTCTGAAGCTTTCTTT